Described below is a single TCR beta chain sequence and its context. Its antigen is not identified. Once RNA had been extracted, it was reverse transcribed into cDNA to act as the sequencing template. Repertoires were generated with immunoSEQ multiplex PCR, while TCRdb's copy carries only in-frame clones and drops some. The sample includes 90,000 to 130,000 clones, about 59% seen only once; the top ten take 9% to 15%. The data were taken from a study of CD8+ T cells in alopecia areata. Treatment meaning: oral pan-JAK inhibitor, 5-10 mg twice daily. Overall study findings and caveats: Scalp clonality, along with expanded CD8+ clones among the top 100, was significantly decreased by tofacitinib.

The CDR3 runs 12 residues. V was trimmed by 8 bases and J by 4 bases, leaving 9 bases between them. Germline V gives CDR1 MNHEY, CDR2 SVGAGI. This sequence joins TRBV6-5 and TRBJ1-5, with D hard to call. The receptor's source is a human donor with alopecia areata. This sample comprised CD8+ T cells sorted from blood, obtained at week 24, from a patient treated with tofacitinib. The CDR3 nucleotides read TGTGCCAGCGGGGTGAGGAATCAGCCCCAGCATTTT. Amino acid sequence: CASGVRNQPQHF.